These 21 T cell receptor beta chains came from one sample sequenced in a study of blood T cells in healthy people across ages. Next came a second PCR, run for roughly 6 to 11 cycles, which used a sample-barcoded 5' primer along with a J-beta primer mix. TCRdb fed the 5' RACE reads into MiXCR, producing one record per CDR3 protein. The sample consists of roughly 570,000 distinct CDR3 sequences, 27% of them appearing once. Sequences were obtained from blood. The receptors derive from a woman in her 70s in good health.

This clonotype was seen a few times. The chain joins TRBV27 to TRBJ1-4, with a tentative D call TRBD1 (5 bases). CDR3 length: 15 amino acids. CDR1 MNHEY and CDR2 SMNVEV come from the germline V gene (reference sequence). With 6 bases removed from V and 8 bases from J, the gap between germline ends came to 19 bases. The DNA of the CDR3 is TGTGCCAGCAGAAAGGAGGGGCAGGGAGGCGAAAAACTGTTTTTT. Translating gives CASRKEGQGGEKLFF.

This sequence joins TRBV6-1 and TRBJ2-1, with 9 positions matching TRBD2. There are 16 residues in the CDR3. CDR1 is MNHNS and CDR2 is SASEGT in the germline V gene. Losses at the gene ends were 7 bases for V and 9 bases for J; bases not matched to a gene: 16. The CDR3 sequence is CASNPLWASGTAEQFF. CDR3 sequence (DNA): TGTGCCAGCAACCCCCTGTGGGCTAGCGGGACCGCTGAGCAGTTCTTC.

This clonotype was detected only a few times. The junction does not match germline at one end; this may be a read error. The genes are TRBV11-3 and TRBJ2-5; D possibly corresponds to TRBD2 (5 bases). Germline V gene data show CDR1 as SGHNT and CDR2 as YENEEA. This CDR3 is built from 14 residues. CDR3 bases: TGTGTCAGCAGCTTGGACTCCATACAAGAGACCCAGTACTTC. It yields the protein CVSSLDSIQETQYF.

The rearrangement joins TRBV7-2 to TRBJ2-3; D is uncertain. Trimming removed 0 bases from V and 0 bases from J, with 7 bases in between. Germline V gene lookup returns CDR1 SGHTA and CDR2 FQGNSA. CDR3 size: 15 residues. The CDR3 DNA reads TGTGCCAGCAGCTTAGCGGGGATTAGCACAGATACGCAGTATTTT. Its translation is CASSLAGISTDTQYF.

This clonotype was observed a handful of times. The rearrangement joins TRBV18 to TRBJ2-5; TRBD1 might be the D (5 bases). The germline V and J ends were trimmed by 2 bases and 5 bases, with 12 bases remaining between them. Germline V gene data show CDR1 as KGHSH and CDR2 as LQKENI. CDR3 length: 14 residues. CDR3 DNA sequence: TGTGCCAGCTCACCAGGGGCCAATGAGGAGACCCAGTACTTC. This translates into CASSPGANEETQYF.

This clonotype was counted only a few times. The rearrangement links TRBV10-3 to TRBJ2-7; 7 bases match TRBD1. From germline, CDR1 is ENHRY and CDR2 SYGVKD. CDR3 length: 15 residues. The trim removed 3 bases at V and 3 bases at J, leaving 8 bases unmatched. In nucleotides, the CDR3 is TGTGCCATCAGTGACCTGGGACAGTCGGTCTACGAGCAGTACTTC. Amino acid sequence: CAISDLGQSVYEQYF.

The rearrangement joins TRBV7-2 to TRBJ2-3; TRBD1 aligns across 8 bases. CDR3 length: 17 amino acids. Germline CDR1 and CDR2: SGHTA and FQGNSA. V lost 5 bases to trimming and J lost 1 base; unmatched junction nucleotides: 11. CDR3 region: CASSQGAQELGTDTQYF. The CDR3, as DNA: TGTGCCAGCAGCCAGGGGGCGCAAGAACTAGGCACAGATACGCAGTATTTT.

The rearrangement joins TRBV7-2 to TRBJ2-5; 11 nucleotides align to TRBD2. The germline CDR1 and CDR2 sequences are SGHTA and FQGNSA. The J segment lost 5 bases and the V segment lost 4 bases, leaving 6 bases of the junction unmatched. The length of the CDR3 is 15 residues. In DNA form, the CDR3 reads TGTGCCAGCAGCTCCGGACTAGCGGGCTGGGAGACCCAGTACTTC. This codes for CASSSGLAGWETQYF.

This clonotype has just a few counts. The chain has TRBV6-5 and TRBJ1-2, with TRBD1 matching 7 bases. After removal of 0 bases from V and 6 bases from J, the junction contained 7 bases not matched to a gene. This CDR3 is 15 amino acids long. CDR1 MNHEY and CDR2 SVGAGI come from the germline V gene. CDR3 bases: TGTGCCAGCAGTTACTCCCGACAGGGTTATAATGGCTACACCTTC. Translating gives CASSYSRQGYNGYTF.

This clonotype was detected a few times. The chain combines TRBV5-4 with TRBJ2-4; D possibly corresponds to TRBD2 (6 bases). Trimming removed 1 base at V and 8 bases at J, with 13 bases between. This CDR3 region has 14 residues. Germline values: CDR1 SGHNT, CDR2 YYREEE (reference sequence). CDR3 sequence: CASSLRTTGDIQYF. CDR3 coding DNA: TGTGCCAGCAGCTTGAGGACCACGGGGGACATTCAGTACTTC.

A few counts support this clonotype. The V gene is TRBV5-1, the J gene TRBJ2-1; no reliable D call. Trimming stripped 2 bases from V and 5 bases from J, with 20 bases between. Germline CDR1 is SGHRS and CDR2 is YFSETQ. The CDR3 sequence is 17 residues long. The CDR3 coding sequence is TGCGCCAGCAGCTTAGCATTTTTCGGAACCACTGACAATGAGCAGTTCTTC. Protein sequence: CASSLAFFGTTDNEQFF. Full variable domain (outside the CDR3, taken from reference TRBV5-1 and TRBJ2-1): KAGVTQTPRYLIKTRGQQVTLSCSPISGHRSVSWYQQTPGQGLQFLFEYFSETQRNKGNFPGRFSGRQFSNSRSEMNVSTLELGDSALYLCASSLAFFGTTDNEQFFGPGTRLTVL.

The chain couples TRBV29-1 to TRBJ2-7; possibly TRBD1 for D (6 bases). Between the trimmed V and J ends, which lost 2 bases and 5 bases, there was a span of 10 bases. CDR1 and CDR2 (germline): SQVTM, ANQGSEA. The CDR3 loop spans 12 amino acids. As DNA, the CDR3 is TGCAGCGTTGAATTAACAGGGAACGAGCAGTACTTC. Translation gives CSVELTGNEQYF.

This clonotype was detected only a few times. The chain links TRBV20-1 to TRBJ2-5, with 10 bases aligning to TRBD2. V trimming: 2 bases; J trimming: 5 bases; junction bases outside the gene matches: 8. The V gene's germline CDR1 is DFQATT and CDR2 SNEGSKA (reference sequence). CDR3 length: 15 residues. CDR3 coding DNA: TGCAGTGCTAGATTAGCGGGGGGCGCCGGGGAGACCCAGTACTTC. It translates to CSARLAGGAGETQYF.

The rearrangement links TRBV7-9 to TRBJ1-1; D call uncertain. The ends were cut back, 5 bases at V and 0 bases at J, with 10 bases in the middle. The CDR3 is 14 residues long. Germline V gene sequence: CDR1 SEHNR, CDR2 FQNEAQ (reference sequence). In DNA, the CDR3 is TGTGCCAGCAGCCCTAAATCCCTGAACACTGAAGCTTTCTTT. Residues: CASSPKSLNTEAFF. The complete variable domain, with remaining parts taken from reference TRBV7-9 and TRBJ1-1, reads DTGVSQNPRHKITKRGQNVTFRCDPISEHNRLYWYRQTLGQGPEFLTYFQNEAQLEKSRLLSDRFSAERPKGSFSTLEIQRTEQGDSAMYLCASSPKSLNTEAFFGQGTRLTVV.

The gene calls are TRBV5-6 and TRBJ2-7, with 12 bases matching TRBD2. The V gene's germline CDR1 is SGHDT and CDR2 YYEEEE. V shed 2 bases, J shed 0 bases, and the junction held 6 bases outside the gene matches. This CDR3 is 17 amino acids long. The CDR3 region has the DNA TGTGCCAGCAGCTTAGCCGGACTAGCGGGGCGCTCCTACGAGCAGTACTTC. Residues: CASSLAGLAGRSYEQYF.

This clonotype was detected only a few times. The chain combines TRBV20-1 with TRBJ1-2, with 8 bases identical to TRBD1. The CDR3 is made up of 13 amino acids. The V segment lost 3 bases and the J segment 2 bases; nucleotides outside the gene matches: 2. The germline gives CDR1 DFQATT, CDR2 SNEGSKA (reference sequence). The CDR3: CSARDRENYGYTF. The CDR3, as DNA: TGCAGTGCTAGGGACAGGGAGAACTATGGCTACACCTTC.

This chain joins TRBV7-9 and TRBJ2-5; D gene ambiguous. Germline CDR1 reads SEHNR; CDR2 reads FQNEAQ (reference sequence). The CDR3 consists of 14 residues. V was trimmed by 5 bases and J by 4 bases, leaving 14 bases between them. This chain's CDR3 is CASSTRRTSETQYF. The CDR3 nucleotides are TGTGCCAGCAGCACTCGTCGGACCTCAGAGACCCAGTACTTC.

This clonotype was seen a handful of times. The chain links TRBV3-1 to TRBJ2-4, with D tentatively TRBD2 (6 bases). Looked up from germline, CDR1 is LGHDT and CDR2 is YNNKEL (reference sequence). This CDR3 region has 18 residues. Between the trimmed V and J ends, which lost 2 bases and 1 base, there was a span of 18 bases. The CDR3: CASSQRTSPWVAKNIQYF. In DNA, the CDR3 is TGTGCCAGCAGCCAACGAACTAGCCCCTGGGTGGCCAAAAACATTCAGTACTTC.

This chain joins TRBV7-2 and TRBJ2-7; TRBD2 agrees at 14 bases. The CDR3 covers 15 residues. Germline lookup yields CDR1 SGHTA and CDR2 FQGNSA. The V gene end was trimmed by 5 bases and the J gene end by 6 bases; junction bases not matched to a gene: 6. Here the CDR3 reads CASSKTSGGASEQYF. The DNA of the CDR3 is TGTGCCAGCAGCAAGACTAGCGGGGGGGCATCCGAGCAGTACTTC.

V usage is TRBV7-9 and J usage is TRBJ2-2; the D call may be TRBD1 or TRBD2 (6 bases each). V lost 5 bases to trimming and J lost 3 bases, with 19 bases between them. The CDR3 runs to 17 residues. Germline assignment: CDR1 SEHNR and CDR2 FQNEAQ (reference sequence). CDR3 in DNA: TGTGCCAGCAGCAAGCCCACGGGGGCGATGGACACCGGGGAGCTGTTTTTT. Its protein product is CASSKPTGAMDTGELFF.

The chain uses TRBV20-1 and TRBJ2-7; 8 positions match TRBD1. With 5 bases clipped from V and 7 bases from J, the junction kept 10 bases outside the gene matches. Germline V gene sequence: CDR1 DFQATT, CDR2 SNEGSKA (reference sequence). The CDR3 contains 13 residues. The CDR3 sequence: CSAHRQGNLEQYF. The DNA of the CDR3 is TGCAGTGCTCACCGACAGGGGAACCTGGAGCAGTACTTC.